This T cell receptor (beta chain) came from a study of blood T cell repertoires in COVID-19. Study-wide context: Samples came from the United States, Italy and Spain, spanning acute and convalescent COVID-19. Nucleic acid was either cDNA or gDNA, and it came from T cells, B-cell-depleted T cells, or PBMCs.

Authors' processing steps: Estimated nucleated cell counts came from reference gene primer amplification. The data were produced by immunoSEQ multiplex PCR, yet TCRdb's version contains in-frame clones alone and is incomplete. V, J and clone size are those of that table, while D and trimming were read from the DNA. This table has 150,000 to 200,000 clones, around 84% appearing once. Input material: peripheral blood. The sequence came from a human donor with acute or convalescent COVID-19. The donor label of this sample is uncertain.

The CDR3 DNA reads as TGCGCCAGCAGTGAAGGAGGGAGTGGTGAAAAACTGTTTTTT. It is translated as CASSEGGSGEKLFF. The chain carries TRBV10-1 and TRBJ1-4; D remains ambiguous. The CDR3 covers 14 residues. From germline, CDR1 is WNHNN and CDR2 SYGVQD (reference sequence). Deletions cut 3 bases from V and 7 bases from J, with 12 bases between.